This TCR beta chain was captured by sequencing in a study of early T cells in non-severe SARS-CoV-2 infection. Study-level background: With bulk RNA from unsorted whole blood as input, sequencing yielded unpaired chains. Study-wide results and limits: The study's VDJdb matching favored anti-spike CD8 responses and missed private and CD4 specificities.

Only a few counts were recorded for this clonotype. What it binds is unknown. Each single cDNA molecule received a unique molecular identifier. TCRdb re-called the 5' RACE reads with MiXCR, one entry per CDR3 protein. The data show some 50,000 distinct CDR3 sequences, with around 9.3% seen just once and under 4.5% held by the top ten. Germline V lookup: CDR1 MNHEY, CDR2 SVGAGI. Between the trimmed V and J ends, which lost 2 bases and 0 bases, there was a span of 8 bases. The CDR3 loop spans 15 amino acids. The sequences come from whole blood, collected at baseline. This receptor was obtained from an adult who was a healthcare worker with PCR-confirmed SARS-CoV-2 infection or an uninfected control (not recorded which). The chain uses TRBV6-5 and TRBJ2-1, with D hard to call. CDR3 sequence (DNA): TGTGCCAGCAGTTACGGTGAGAGCTCCTACAATGAGCAGTTCTTC. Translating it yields CASSYGESSYNEQFF.